The TCR beta chain under discussion was sequenced for a study of OX40 agonist ivuxolimab in advanced cancers. Overall study: Prior checkpoint blockade (anti-PD-1, anti-PD-L1 or anti-CTLA-4) was permitted; less than 45% had it.

Looked up from germline, CDR1 is LGHNA and CDR2 is YNFKEQ. Trimming took off 0 bases at V and 9 bases at J, with 15 bases between the two ends. The CDR3 covers 16 residues. Here immunoSEQ multiplex PCR was the method, and the copy in TCRdb shows in-frame clones only, minus some. The sample consists of tens of thousands of clones, about 82% of them appearing once. The source of this sequence is an adult with an advanced solid tumor such as melanoma, head and neck, liver or kidney cancer. This sequence joins TRBV4-2 and TRBJ1-6, with a weak D call TRBD1 (5 bases). This specimen consisted of CD4+ or CD8+ T cells sorted from blood, obtained in a trial of the OX40 agonist ivuxolimab. DNA for the CDR3: TGTGCCAGCAGCCAAGATCAGATCAGGGAATTTTCACCCCTCCACTTT. Translated, it gives CASSQDQIREFSPLHF.